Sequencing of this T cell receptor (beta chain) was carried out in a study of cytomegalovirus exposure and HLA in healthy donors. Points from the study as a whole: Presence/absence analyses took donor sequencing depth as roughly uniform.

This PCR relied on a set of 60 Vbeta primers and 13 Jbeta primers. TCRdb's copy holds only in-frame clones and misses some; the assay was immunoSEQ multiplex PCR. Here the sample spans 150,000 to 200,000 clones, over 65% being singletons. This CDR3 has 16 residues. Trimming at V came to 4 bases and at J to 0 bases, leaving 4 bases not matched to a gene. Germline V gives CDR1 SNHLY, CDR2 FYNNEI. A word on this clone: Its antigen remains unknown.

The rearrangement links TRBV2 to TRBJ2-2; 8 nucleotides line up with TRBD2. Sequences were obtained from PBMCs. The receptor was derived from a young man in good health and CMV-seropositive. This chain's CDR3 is CASSAGGKANTGELFF. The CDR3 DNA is TGTGCCAGCAGTGCGGGGGGGAAGGCGAACACCGGGGAGCTGTTTTTT. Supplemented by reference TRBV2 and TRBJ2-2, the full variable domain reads EPEVTQTPSHQVTQMGQEVILRCVPISNHLYFYWYRQILGQKVEFLVSFYNNEISEKSEIFDDQFSVERPDGSNFTLKIRSTKLEDSAMYFCASSAGGKANTGELFFGEGSRLTVL.